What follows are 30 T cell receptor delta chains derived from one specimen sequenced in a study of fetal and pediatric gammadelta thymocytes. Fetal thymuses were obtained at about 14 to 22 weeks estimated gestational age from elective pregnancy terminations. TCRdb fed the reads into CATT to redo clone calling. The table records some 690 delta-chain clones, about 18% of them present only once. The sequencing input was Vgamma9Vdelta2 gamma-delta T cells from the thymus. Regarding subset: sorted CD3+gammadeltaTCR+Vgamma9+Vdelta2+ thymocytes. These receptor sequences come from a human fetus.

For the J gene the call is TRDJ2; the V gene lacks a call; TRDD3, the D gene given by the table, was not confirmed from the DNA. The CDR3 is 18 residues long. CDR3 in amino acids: CSGINAEYMGALTAQLFF. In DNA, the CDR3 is TGCAGTGGTATCAACGCAGAGTACATGGGGGCTTTGACAGCACAACTCTTCTTT.

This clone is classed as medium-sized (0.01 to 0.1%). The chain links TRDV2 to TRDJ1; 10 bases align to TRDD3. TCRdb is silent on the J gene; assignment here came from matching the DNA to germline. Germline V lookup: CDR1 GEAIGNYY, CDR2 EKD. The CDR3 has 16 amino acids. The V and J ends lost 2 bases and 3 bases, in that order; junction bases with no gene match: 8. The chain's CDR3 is CACDILGDRGPDKLIF. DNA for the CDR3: TGTGCCTGTGACATACTGGGGGATCGTGGTCCCGATAAACTCATCTTT.

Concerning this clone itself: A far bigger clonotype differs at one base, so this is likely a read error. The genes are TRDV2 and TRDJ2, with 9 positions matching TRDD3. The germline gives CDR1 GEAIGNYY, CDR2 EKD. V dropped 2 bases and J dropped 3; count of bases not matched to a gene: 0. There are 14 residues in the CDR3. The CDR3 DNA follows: TGTGCCTGTGACAACTGGGGGATGACAGCACAACTCTTCTTT. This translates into CACDNWGMTAQLFF.

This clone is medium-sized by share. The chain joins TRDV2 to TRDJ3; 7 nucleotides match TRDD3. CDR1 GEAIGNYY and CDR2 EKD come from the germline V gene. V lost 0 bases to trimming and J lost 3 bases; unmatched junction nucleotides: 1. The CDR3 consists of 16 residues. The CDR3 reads CACDTWGYWDTRQMFF. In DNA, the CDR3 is TGTGCCTGTGACACCTGGGGATACTGGGACACCCGACAGATGTTTTTC.

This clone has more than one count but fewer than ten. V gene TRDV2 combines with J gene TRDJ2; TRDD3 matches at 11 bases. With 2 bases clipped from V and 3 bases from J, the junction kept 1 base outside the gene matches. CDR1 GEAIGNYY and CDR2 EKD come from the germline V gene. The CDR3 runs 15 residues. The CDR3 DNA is TGTGCCTGTGACATCTGGGGGATACTGACAGCACAACTCTTCTTT. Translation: CACDIWGILTAQLFF.

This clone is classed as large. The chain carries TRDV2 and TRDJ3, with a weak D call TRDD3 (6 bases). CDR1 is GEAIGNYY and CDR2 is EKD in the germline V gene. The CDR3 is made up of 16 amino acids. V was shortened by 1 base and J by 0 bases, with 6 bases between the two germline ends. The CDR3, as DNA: TGTGCCTGTGACACGATACGCTCCTGGGACACCCGACAGATGTTTTTC. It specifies CACDTIRSWDTRQMFF.

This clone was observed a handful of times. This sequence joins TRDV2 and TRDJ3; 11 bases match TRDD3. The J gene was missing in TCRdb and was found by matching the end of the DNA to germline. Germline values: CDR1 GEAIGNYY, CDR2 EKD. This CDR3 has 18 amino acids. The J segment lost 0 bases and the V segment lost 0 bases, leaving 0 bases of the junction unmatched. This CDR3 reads CACDTTGGYSWDTRQMFF. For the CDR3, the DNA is TGTGCCTGTGACACCACTGGGGGATACTCCTGGGACACCCGACAGATGTTTTTC.

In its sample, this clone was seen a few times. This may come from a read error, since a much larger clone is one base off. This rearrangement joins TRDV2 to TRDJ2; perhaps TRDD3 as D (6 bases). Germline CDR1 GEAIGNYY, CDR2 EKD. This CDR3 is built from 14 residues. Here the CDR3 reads CACDTGDLTAQIFF. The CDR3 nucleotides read TGTGCCTGTGACACCGGGGATTTGACAGCACAAATCTTCTTT.

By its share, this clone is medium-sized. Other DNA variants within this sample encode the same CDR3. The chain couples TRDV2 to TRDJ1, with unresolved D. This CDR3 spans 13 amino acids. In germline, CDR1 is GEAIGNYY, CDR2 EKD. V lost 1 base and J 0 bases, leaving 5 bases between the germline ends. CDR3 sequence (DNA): TGTGCCTGTGACACTGGGTACACCGATAAACTCATCTTT. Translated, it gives CACDTGYTDKLIF.

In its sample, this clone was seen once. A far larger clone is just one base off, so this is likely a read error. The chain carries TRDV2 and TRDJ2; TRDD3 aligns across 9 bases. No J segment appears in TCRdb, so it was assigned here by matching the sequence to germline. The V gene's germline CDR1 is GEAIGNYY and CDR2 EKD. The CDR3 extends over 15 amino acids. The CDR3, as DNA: TGTGCCTGTGACACGGGGGATACTTTGACAACACAACTCTTCTTT. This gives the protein CACDTGDTLTTQLFF.

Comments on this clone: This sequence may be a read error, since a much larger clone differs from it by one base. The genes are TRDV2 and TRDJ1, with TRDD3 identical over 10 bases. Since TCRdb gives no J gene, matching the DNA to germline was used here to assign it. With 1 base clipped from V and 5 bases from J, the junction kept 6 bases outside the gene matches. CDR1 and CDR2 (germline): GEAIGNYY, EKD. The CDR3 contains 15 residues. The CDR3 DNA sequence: TGTGCCTGTGACACTGGGGGATACTTTTTGGATAAACTCATCTTT. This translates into CACDTGGYFLDKLIF.

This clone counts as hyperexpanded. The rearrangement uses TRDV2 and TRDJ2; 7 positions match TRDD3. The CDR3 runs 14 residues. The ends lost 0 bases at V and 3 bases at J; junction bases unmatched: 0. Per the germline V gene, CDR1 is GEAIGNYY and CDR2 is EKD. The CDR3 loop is CACDTWGMTAQLFF. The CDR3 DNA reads TGTGCCTGTGACACCTGGGGGATGACAGCACAACTCTTCTTT.

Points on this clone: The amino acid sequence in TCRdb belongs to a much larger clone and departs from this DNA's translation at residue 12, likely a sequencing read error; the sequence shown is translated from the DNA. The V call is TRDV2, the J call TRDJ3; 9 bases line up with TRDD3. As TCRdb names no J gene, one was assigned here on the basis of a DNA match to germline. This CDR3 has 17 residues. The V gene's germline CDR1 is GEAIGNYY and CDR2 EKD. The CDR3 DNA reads TGTGCCTGTGACTACTGGGGGAGCTCCTGGGACAACCGACAGATGTTTTTC. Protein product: CACDYWGSSWDNRQMFF.

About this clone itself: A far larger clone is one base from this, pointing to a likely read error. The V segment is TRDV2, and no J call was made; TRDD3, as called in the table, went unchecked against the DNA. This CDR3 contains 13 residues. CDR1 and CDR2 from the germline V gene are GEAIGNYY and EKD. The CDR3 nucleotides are TGTGCCTGTGTCCTACTGGGGGAAGCACAACGCTTCTTT. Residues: CACVLLGEAQRFF.

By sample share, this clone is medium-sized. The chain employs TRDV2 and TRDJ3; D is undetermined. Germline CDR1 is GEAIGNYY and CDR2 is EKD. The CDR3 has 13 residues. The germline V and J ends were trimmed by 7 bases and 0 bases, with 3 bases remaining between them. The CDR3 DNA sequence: TGTGCCTGGAGCTCCTGGGACACCCGACAGATGTTTTTC. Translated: CAWSSWDTRQMFF.

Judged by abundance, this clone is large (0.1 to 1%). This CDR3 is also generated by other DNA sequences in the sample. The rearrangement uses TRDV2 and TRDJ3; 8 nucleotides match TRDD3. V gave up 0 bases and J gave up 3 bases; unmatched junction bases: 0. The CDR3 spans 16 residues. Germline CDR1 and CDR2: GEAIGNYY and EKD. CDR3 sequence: CACDTGGYWDTRQMFF. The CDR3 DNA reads TGTGCCTGTGACACCGGGGGATACTGGGACACCCGACAGATGTTTTTC.

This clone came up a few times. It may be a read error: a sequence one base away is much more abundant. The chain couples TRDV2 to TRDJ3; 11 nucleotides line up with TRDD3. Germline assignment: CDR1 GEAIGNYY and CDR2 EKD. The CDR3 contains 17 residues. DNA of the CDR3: TGTGCCTGTGACACCTGGGGGATACGCTGGGACACCCGACAGATGATTTTC. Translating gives CACDTWGIRWDTRQMIF.

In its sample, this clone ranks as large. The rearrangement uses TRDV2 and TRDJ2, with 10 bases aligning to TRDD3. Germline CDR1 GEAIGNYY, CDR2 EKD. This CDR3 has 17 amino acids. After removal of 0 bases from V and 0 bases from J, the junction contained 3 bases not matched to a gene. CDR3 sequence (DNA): TGTGCCTGTGACACCGTGGGGGATACTGCTTTGACAGCACAACTCTTCTTT. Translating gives CACDTVGDTALTAQLFF.

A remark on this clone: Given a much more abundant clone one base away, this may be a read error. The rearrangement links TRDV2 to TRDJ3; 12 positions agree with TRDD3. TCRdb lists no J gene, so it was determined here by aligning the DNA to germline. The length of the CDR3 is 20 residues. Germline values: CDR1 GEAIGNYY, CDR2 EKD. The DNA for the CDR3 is TGTGCCTGTGACTCGTACTGGGGGATACCGAGCTCCCGGGACACCCGACAGATGTTTTTC. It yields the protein CACDSYWGIPSSRDTRQMFF.

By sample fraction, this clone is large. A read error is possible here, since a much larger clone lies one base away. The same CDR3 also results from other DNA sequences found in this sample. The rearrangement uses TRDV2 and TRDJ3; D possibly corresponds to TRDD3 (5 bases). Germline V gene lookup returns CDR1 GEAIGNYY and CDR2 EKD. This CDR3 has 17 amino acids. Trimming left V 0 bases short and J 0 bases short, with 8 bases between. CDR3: CACDTWGSSWDTRQMFF. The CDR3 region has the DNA TGTGCCTGTGACACCTGGGGAAGCTCCTGGGACACCCGACAGATGTTTTTC.

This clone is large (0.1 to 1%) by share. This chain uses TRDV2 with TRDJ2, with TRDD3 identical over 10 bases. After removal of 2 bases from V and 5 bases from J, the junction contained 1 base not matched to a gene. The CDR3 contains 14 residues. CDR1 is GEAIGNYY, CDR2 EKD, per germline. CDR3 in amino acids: CACDILGDTAQLFF. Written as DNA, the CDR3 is TGTGCCTGTGACATACTGGGGGATACAGCACAACTCTTCTTT.

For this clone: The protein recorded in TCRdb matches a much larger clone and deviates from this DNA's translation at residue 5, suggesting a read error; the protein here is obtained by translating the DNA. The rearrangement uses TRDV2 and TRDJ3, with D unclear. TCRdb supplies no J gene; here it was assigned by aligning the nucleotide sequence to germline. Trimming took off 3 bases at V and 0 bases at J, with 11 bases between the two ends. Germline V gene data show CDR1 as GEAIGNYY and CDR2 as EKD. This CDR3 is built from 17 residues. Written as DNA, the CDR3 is TGTGCCTGTGACCCCAGGTCCCCCTCCTGGGACACCCGACAGATGTTTTTC. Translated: CACDPRSPSWDTRQMFF.

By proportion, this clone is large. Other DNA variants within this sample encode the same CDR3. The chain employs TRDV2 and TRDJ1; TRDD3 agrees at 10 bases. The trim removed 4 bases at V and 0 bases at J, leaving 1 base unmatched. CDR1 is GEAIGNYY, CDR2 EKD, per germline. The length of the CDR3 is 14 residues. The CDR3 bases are TGTGCCTGTGATACTGGGGGATACACCGATAAACTCATCTTT. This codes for CACDTGGYTDKLIF.

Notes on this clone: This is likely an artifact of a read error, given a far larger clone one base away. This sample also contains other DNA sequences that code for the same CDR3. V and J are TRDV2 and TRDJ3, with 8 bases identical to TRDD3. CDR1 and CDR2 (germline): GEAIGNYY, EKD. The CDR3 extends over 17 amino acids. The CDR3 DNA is TGTGCCTGCGACACCTGGGGGAGCTCCTGGGACACCCGACAGATGTTTTTC. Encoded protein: CACDTWGSSWDTRQMFF.

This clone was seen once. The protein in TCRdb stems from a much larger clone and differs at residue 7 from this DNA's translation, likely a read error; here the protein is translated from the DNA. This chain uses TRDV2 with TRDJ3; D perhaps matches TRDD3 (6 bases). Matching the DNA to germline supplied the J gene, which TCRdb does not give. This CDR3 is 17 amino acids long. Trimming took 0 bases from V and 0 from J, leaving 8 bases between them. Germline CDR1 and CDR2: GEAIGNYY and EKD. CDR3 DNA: TGTGCCTGTGACACCTGGGATAGCTCCTGGGACACCCGACAGATGTTTTTC. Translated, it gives CACDTWDSSWDTRQMFF.

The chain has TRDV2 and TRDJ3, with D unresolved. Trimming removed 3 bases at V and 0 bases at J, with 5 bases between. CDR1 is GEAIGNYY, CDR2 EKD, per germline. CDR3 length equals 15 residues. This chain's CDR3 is CACDFSSWDTRQMFF. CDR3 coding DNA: TGTGCCTGTGACTTCAGCTCCTGGGACACCCGACAGATGTTTTTC.

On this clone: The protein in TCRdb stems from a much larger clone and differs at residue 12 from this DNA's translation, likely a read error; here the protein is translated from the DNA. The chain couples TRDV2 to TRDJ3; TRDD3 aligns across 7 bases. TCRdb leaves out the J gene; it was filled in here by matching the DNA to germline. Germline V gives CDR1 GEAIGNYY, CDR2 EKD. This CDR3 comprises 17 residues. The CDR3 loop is CACDTWGSSWDIRQMFF. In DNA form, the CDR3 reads TGTGCCTGTGACACCTGGGGGAGCTCCTGGGACATCCGACAGATGTTTTTC.

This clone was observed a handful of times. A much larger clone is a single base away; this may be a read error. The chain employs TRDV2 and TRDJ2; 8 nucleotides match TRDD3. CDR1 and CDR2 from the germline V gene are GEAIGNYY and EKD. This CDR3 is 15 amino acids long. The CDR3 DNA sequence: TGTGCCTGTGACACCGGGGGATATTTGACAGCAAAACTCTTCTTT. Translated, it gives CACDTGGYLTAKLFF.

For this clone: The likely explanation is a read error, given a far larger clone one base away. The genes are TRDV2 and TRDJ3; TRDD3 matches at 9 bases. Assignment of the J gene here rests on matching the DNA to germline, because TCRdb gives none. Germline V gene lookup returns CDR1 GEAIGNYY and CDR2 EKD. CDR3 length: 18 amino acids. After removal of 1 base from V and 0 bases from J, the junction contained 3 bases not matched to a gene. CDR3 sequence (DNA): TGTGCCTGTGACACACGCTGGGGGATCTCCTGGGACACCCGACAGATGTTTTTC. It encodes CACDTRWGISWDTRQMFF.

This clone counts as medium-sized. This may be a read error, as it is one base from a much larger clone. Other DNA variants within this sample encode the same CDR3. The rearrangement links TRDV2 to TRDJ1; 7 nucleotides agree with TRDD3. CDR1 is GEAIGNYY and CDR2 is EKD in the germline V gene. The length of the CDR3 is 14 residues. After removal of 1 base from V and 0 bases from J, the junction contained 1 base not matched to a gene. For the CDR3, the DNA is TGTGCCTGTGACACAGGGGGATACACCGATAAACTCATCTTT. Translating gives CACDTGGYTDKLIF.